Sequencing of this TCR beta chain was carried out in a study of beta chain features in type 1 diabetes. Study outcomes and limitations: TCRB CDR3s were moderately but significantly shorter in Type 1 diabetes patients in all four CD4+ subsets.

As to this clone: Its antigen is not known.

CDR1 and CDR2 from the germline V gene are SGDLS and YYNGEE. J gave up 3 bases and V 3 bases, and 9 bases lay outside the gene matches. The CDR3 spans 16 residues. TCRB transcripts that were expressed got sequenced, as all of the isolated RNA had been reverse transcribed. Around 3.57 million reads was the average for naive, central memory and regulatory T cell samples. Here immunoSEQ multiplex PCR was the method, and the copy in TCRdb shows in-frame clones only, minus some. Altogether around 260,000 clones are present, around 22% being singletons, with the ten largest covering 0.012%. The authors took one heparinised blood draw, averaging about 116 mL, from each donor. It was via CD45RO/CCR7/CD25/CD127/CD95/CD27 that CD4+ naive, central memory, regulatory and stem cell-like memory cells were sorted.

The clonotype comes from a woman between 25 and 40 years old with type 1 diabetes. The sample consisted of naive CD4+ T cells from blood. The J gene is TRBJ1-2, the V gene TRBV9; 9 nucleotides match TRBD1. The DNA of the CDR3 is TGTGCCAGCAGCGCCACCGGGACAGGGATCCACTATGGCTACACCTTC. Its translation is CASSATGTGIHYGYTF.